This T cell receptor beta chain was recorded in a study of patients and donors after allogeneic stem cell transplantation. Each CDR3 protein is one row after TCRdb ran MiXCR on the RT-PCR reads. The data hold some 880,000 distinct CDR3 sequences, with about a sixth observed a single time. The germline V gene encodes CDR1 MNHEY and CDR2 SVGEGT. V was pared by 5 bases and J by 0 bases, with 7 bases of the junction left unmatched. The CDR3 covers 17 residues. The V and J genes are TRBV6-2 or TRBV6-3 and TRBJ2-3; 11 bases are a match to TRBD2. The specimen sequenced was blood, either unsorted or a sorted T cell fraction (not recorded which). This TCR was recovered from a human donor who was either an allogeneic HSCT recipient or a stem cell or donor lymphocyte infusion donor (not recorded which). It is not recorded whose cells these are; they may come from a transplant donor. DNA for the CDR3: TGTGCCAGCAGTCAACCCAGACTAGCGGGGAGCACAGATACGCAGTATTTT. Its protein is CASSQPRLAGSTDTQYF.